This T cell receptor beta chain was sequenced during a study of glioma-infiltrating T cells after dendritic cell vaccination. Data came from immunoSEQ multiplex PCR; TCRdb stores just in-frame clones and leaves some out. This sample yields more than 70,000 clones, of which over 75% are seen a single time; around 2.1% belongs to the top ten. This CDR3 has 16 amino acids. Germline CDR1 is MNHEY and CDR2 is SMNVEV (reference sequence). Trimming took 2 bases from V and 3 from J, leaving 16 bases between them. Stated time point: after dendritic cell vaccination, including at tumor progression/relapse. This sequence originates from a human donor with glioblastoma. The material sequenced was blood, taken after dendritic cell vaccination. The J gene is TRBJ2-5, the V gene TRBV27; a possible D gene is TRBD2 (6 bases). The CDR3 region is CASSLTGFGGKETQYF. The CDR3 nucleotides are TGTGCCAGCAGTTTAACGGGTTTCGGGGGTAAAGAGACCCAGTACTTC.